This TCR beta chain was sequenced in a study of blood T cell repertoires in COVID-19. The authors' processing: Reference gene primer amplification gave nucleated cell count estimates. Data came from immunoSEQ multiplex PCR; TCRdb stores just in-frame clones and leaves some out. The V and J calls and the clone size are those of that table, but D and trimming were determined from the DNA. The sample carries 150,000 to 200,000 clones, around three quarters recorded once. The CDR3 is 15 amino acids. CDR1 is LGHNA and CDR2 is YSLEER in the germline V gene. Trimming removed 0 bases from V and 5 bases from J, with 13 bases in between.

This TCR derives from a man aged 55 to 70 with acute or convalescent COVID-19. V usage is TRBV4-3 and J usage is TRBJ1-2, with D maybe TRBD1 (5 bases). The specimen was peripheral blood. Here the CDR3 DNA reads TGCGCCAGCAGCCAAGACCTTTACGGGGGGTATGGCTACACCTTC. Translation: CASSQDLYGGYGYTF.